A selection of T cell receptor beta chains follows, all from one sample in a study of a mutant IDH1 vaccine in newly diagnosed glioma. No antigen is known for these receptors. Sequencing used immunoSEQ multiplex PCR; TCRdb keeps in-frame clones, though not all of them. The repertoire holds 50,000 to 65,000 clones, around 87% seen once, with approximately 1.5% in the top ten. The sample here was PBMCs, taken from a glioma patient whose treatment included an IDH1 peptide vaccine. The source of these receptors is a man aged 40-50 years with glioma. Each CDR3 is given with its conserved first and last residue. Fields, in order: clone size, D gene, J gene, V gene, CDR3 protein, CDR3 DNA. D genes are given only for firm matches. Clone size appears in some rows only: once, few, many, or a class for an expanded clone.

clone_size: -; d_call: -; j_call: TRBJ2-7; v_call: TRBV7-2; cdr3_aa: CASSLDSTVNYEQYF; cdr3_nt: TGTGCCAGCAGCTTAGACTCGACTGTGAACTACGAGCAGTACTTC
clone_size: few; d_call: TRBD2; j_call: TRBJ2-7; v_call: TRBV6-5; cdr3_aa: CASNPSSGSYEQYF; cdr3_nt: TGTGCCAGCAACCCCTCTAGCGGGTCCTACGAGCAGTACTTC
clone_size: -; d_call: -; j_call: TRBJ2-7; v_call: TRBV4-1; cdr3_aa: CASSQEVSQGSYEQYF; cdr3_nt: TGCGCCAGCAGCCAAGAAGTGTCACAGGGATCCTACGAGCAGTACTTC
clone_size: -; d_call: TRBD1; j_call: TRBJ2-7; v_call: TRBV6-1; cdr3_aa: CASSAGETGSYEQYF; cdr3_nt: TGTGCCAGCAGTGCCGGTGAGACAGGGTCGTACGAGCAGTACTTC
clone_size: -; d_call: -; j_call: TRBJ2-7; v_call: TRBV6-5; cdr3_aa: CASSLPAGEQYF; cdr3_nt: TGTGCCAGCAGTTTGCCCGCTGGCGAGCAGTACTTC
clone_size: -; d_call: TRBD1; j_call: TRBJ2-7; v_call: TRBV19; cdr3_aa: CASRYRGGYEQYF; cdr3_nt: TGTGCCAGTCGATACAGGGGTGGCTACGAGCAGTACTTC
clone_size: -; d_call: -; j_call: TRBJ1-2; v_call: TRBV29-1; cdr3_aa: CSVAGQTPDTF; cdr3_nt: TGCAGCGTTGCGGGGCAGACCCCTGACACCTTC
clone_size: once; d_call: -; j_call: TRBJ1-2; v_call: TRBV19; cdr3_aa: CASSIRAVGSDGYGYTF; cdr3_nt: TGTGCCAGTAGTATAAGGGCGGTCGGCAGCGACGGCTATGGCTACACCTTC
clone_size: -; d_call: TRBD1; j_call: TRBJ2-1; v_call: TRBV6-5; cdr3_aa: CASSHRDRVNEQFF; cdr3_nt: TGTGCCAGCAGTCACCGGGACAGGGTCAATGAGCAGTTCTTC
clone_size: -; d_call: -; j_call: TRBJ2-2; v_call: TRBV5-4; cdr3_aa: CATTVGGGRGNAGELFF; cdr3_nt: TGTGCTACCACCGTCGGGGGAGGCCGGGGGAATGCCGGGGAGCTGTTTTTT
clone_size: once; d_call: -; j_call: TRBJ1-2; v_call: TRBV28; cdr3_aa: CASRITGGSNYGYTF; cdr3_nt: TGTGCCAGCAGAATTACAGGAGGGTCCAACTATGGCTACACCTTC
clone_size: -; d_call: -; j_call: TRBJ2-2; v_call: TRBV9; cdr3_aa: CASSVRDLNTGELFF; cdr3_nt: TGTGCCAGCAGCGTACGGGACTTGAACACCGGGGAGCTGTTTTTT
clone_size: -; d_call: -; j_call: TRBJ2-7; v_call: TRBV2; cdr3_aa: CATLTDSSYEQYF; cdr3_nt: TGTGCCACCCTGACAGACAGCTCCTACGAGCAGTACTTC
clone_size: few; d_call: -; j_call: TRBJ1-1; v_call: TRBV5-6; cdr3_aa: CASGAVVTEAFF; cdr3_nt: TGTGCCAGCGGGGCAGTAGTCACTGAAGCTTTCTTT
clone_size: -; d_call: TRBD2; j_call: TRBJ2-2; v_call: TRBV6-6; cdr3_aa: CASSSLAGGTGELFF; cdr3_nt: TGTGCCAGCAGTTCTTTAGCGGGTGGGACCGGGGAGCTGTTTTTT
clone_size: -; d_call: TRBD1; j_call: TRBJ2-2; v_call: TRBV18; cdr3_aa: CASSPDRGNTGELFF; cdr3_nt: TGTGCCAGCTCACCGGACAGGGGGAACACCGGGGAGCTGTTTTTT
clone_size: few; d_call: -; j_call: TRBJ1-1; v_call: TRBV2; cdr3_aa: CASSTRQVNTEAFF; cdr3_nt: TGTGCCAGCAGTACAAGGCAGGTTAACACTGAAGCTTTCTTT
clone_size: -; d_call: -; j_call: TRBJ2-7; v_call: TRBV6-1; cdr3_aa: CAATVQIGSEQYF; cdr3_nt: TGTGCTGCGACGGTACAGATCGGGTCCGAGCAGTACTTC
clone_size: -; d_call: -; j_call: TRBJ2-7; v_call: TRBV2; cdr3_aa: CASTWTNRDEQYF; cdr3_nt: TGTGCCAGCACGTGGACGAACCGGGACGAGCAGTACTTC
clone_size: -; d_call: -; j_call: TRBJ1-2; v_call: TRBV6-5; cdr3_aa: CASSYDEQAVGGYTF; cdr3_nt: TGTGCCAGCAGTTACGACGAACAGGCTGTGGGAGGCTACACCTTC
clone_size: -; d_call: -; j_call: TRBJ2-7; v_call: TRBV5-3; cdr3_aa: CARSGERYEQYF; cdr3_nt: TGTGCCAGAAGCGGTGAACGCTACGAGCAGTACTTC
clone_size: -; d_call: TRBD1; j_call: TRBJ2-7; v_call: TRBV13; cdr3_aa: CASSPRQGSYEQYF; cdr3_nt: TGTGCCAGCAGCCCCCGACAGGGTTCTTACGAGCAGTACTTC
clone_size: -; d_call: -; j_call: TRBJ1-4; v_call: TRBV9; cdr3_aa: CASSARGATNEKLFF; cdr3_nt: TGTGCCAGCAGCGCGAGGGGGGCAACTAATGAAAAACTGTTTTTT
clone_size: -; d_call: -; j_call: TRBJ2-1; v_call: TRBV7-9; cdr3_aa: CASSLEGPYNEQFF; cdr3_nt: TGTGCCAGCAGCTTGGAGGGCCCATACAATGAGCAGTTCTTC
clone_size: -; d_call: TRBD1; j_call: TRBJ1-1; v_call: TRBV6-6; cdr3_aa: CASRIQGKRNTEAFF; cdr3_nt: TGTGCCAGCAGGATACAGGGGAAGAGGAACACTGAAGCTTTCTTT
clone_size: -; d_call: -; j_call: TRBJ2-1; v_call: TRBV6-5; cdr3_aa: CASSALAGLGEQFF; cdr3_nt: TGTGCCAGCAGTGCCCTAGCCGGTCTGGGCGAGCAGTTCTTC
clone_size: -; d_call: -; j_call: TRBJ2-7; v_call: TRBV27; cdr3_aa: CASSLRDFSEQYF; cdr3_nt: TGTGCCAGCAGTTTACGAGATTTCTCCGAGCAGTACTTC
clone_size: once; d_call: -; j_call: TRBJ1-1; v_call: TRBV11-3; cdr3_aa: CASSLVGGTEAFF; cdr3_nt: TGTGCCAGCAGCTTAGTGGGGGGCACTGAAGCTTTCTTT
clone_size: -; d_call: -; j_call: TRBJ1-4; v_call: TRBV2; cdr3_aa: CASKGVYTTNEKLFF; cdr3_nt: TGTGCCAGCAAGGGGGTTTATACAACTAATGAAAAACTGTTTTTT
clone_size: -; d_call: -; j_call: TRBJ1-1; v_call: TRBV6-4; cdr3_aa: CANPTGTWTEAFF; cdr3_nt: TGTGCCAATCCGACAGGAACGTGGACTGAAGCTTTCTTT
clone_size: -; d_call: -; j_call: TRBJ1-4; v_call: TRBV19; cdr3_aa: CASSPTGFKEKLFF; cdr3_nt: TGTGCCAGTAGCCCGACAGGTTTTAAGGAAAAACTGTTTTTT
clone_size: many; d_call: -; j_call: TRBJ1-5; v_call: TRBV18; cdr3_aa: CASSPSYSNQPQHF; cdr3_nt: TGTGCCAGCTCACCCTCTTATAGCAATCAGCCCCAGCATTTT
clone_size: -; d_call: -; j_call: TRBJ1-3; v_call: TRBV27; cdr3_aa: CASSARGTPGNTIYF; cdr3_nt: TGTGCCAGCAGTGCCCGGGGGACCCCTGGAAACACCATATATTTT
clone_size: -; d_call: -; j_call: TRBJ1-2; v_call: TRBV29-1; cdr3_aa: CSVFPLEYEGTGYTF; cdr3_nt: TGCAGCGTTTTCCCACTGGAGTATGAGGGGACCGGCTACACCTTC
clone_size: many; d_call: -; j_call: TRBJ1-2; v_call: TRBV18; cdr3_aa: CASSPSTEYGYTF; cdr3_nt: TGTGCCAGCTCACCAAGTACGGAATATGGCTACACCTTC
clone_size: -; d_call: -; j_call: TRBJ2-7; v_call: TRBV28; cdr3_aa: CASSSRYYEQYF; cdr3_nt: TGTGCCAGCAGCTCGAGGTATTACGAGCAGTACTTC
clone_size: -; d_call: TRBD2; j_call: TRBJ2-5; v_call: TRBV6-1; cdr3_aa: CASSERRTSGETQYF; cdr3_nt: TGTGCCAGCAGTGAAAGAAGGACTAGCGGGGAGACCCAGTACTTC
clone_size: -; d_call: -; j_call: TRBJ1-2; v_call: TRBV6-5; cdr3_aa: CASSYVGPSNGYTF; cdr3_nt: TGTGCCAGCAGTTACGTTGGGCCATCCAATGGCTACACCTTC
clone_size: -; d_call: TRBD2; j_call: TRBJ2-5; v_call: TRBV4-1; cdr3_aa: CASSQGRRGTSSDVETQYF; cdr3_nt: TGCGCCAGCAGCCAGGGGCGGAGGGGGACTAGCTCAGACGTGGAGACCCAGTACTTC
clone_size: -; d_call: TRBD1; j_call: TRBJ2-7; v_call: TRBV10-1; cdr3_aa: CASRPGQIYEQYF; cdr3_nt: TGCGCCAGCAGACCGGGACAGATCTACGAGCAGTACTTC
clone_size: -; d_call: -; j_call: TRBJ2-1; v_call: TRBV5-1; cdr3_aa: CASSTDGDNEQFF; cdr3_nt: TGCGCCAGCAGCACCGACGGAGACAATGAGCAGTTCTTC
clone_size: -; d_call: TRBD1; j_call: TRBJ1-2; v_call: TRBV19; cdr3_aa: CASSPQRTGSYGYTF; cdr3_nt: TGTGCCAGTAGTCCTCAGCGGACAGGCTCCTATGGCTACACCTTC
clone_size: -; d_call: -; j_call: TRBJ1-5; v_call: TRBV7-8; cdr3_aa: CASSLGNDQPQHF; cdr3_nt: TGTGCCAGCAGCTTGGGGAACGATCAGCCCCAGCATTTT
clone_size: -; d_call: -; j_call: TRBJ2-5; v_call: TRBV9; cdr3_aa: CASSRDGEYQETQYF; cdr3_nt: TGTGCCAGCAGCCGGGACGGAGAGTACCAAGAGACCCAGTACTTC
clone_size: -; d_call: -; j_call: TRBJ2-7; v_call: TRBV7-9; cdr3_aa: CASSQSGPEQYF; cdr3_nt: TGTGCCAGCAGCCAGAGTGGCCCCGAGCAGTACTTC
clone_size: -; d_call: -; j_call: TRBJ2-5; v_call: TRBV5-1; cdr3_aa: CASLSSTSGVETQYF; cdr3_nt: TGCGCCAGTCTTTCTAGCACCTCAGGTGTGGAGACCCAGTACTTC
clone_size: -; d_call: -; j_call: TRBJ2-1; v_call: TRBV28; cdr3_aa: CASREGYNEQFF; cdr3_nt: TGTGCCAGCAGGGAGGGATACAATGAGCAGTTCTTC
clone_size: -; d_call: TRBD1; j_call: TRBJ2-7; v_call: TRBV5-4; cdr3_aa: CASSPGQGPYEQYF; cdr3_nt: TGTGCCAGCAGCCCAGGACAGGGGCCCTACGAGCAGTACTTC
clone_size: -; d_call: -; j_call: TRBJ1-2; v_call: TRBV6-5; cdr3_aa: CASSYLAESGYTF; cdr3_nt: TGTGCCAGCAGTTATCTAGCCGAAAGTGGCTACACCTTC
clone_size: -; d_call: -; j_call: TRBJ2-6; v_call: TRBV11-2; cdr3_aa: CASSQWTVGANVLTF; cdr3_nt: TGTGCCAGCAGCCAATGGACGGTAGGGGCCAACGTCCTGACTTTC
clone_size: -; d_call: TRBD1; j_call: TRBJ1-2; v_call: TRBV6-6; cdr3_aa: CAVQPGQYYGYTF; cdr3_nt: TGTGCCGTTCAACCGGGACAGTACTATGGCTACACCTTC
clone_size: -; d_call: TRBD2; j_call: TRBJ2-3; v_call: TRBV5-1; cdr3_aa: CASNPSGRYGTDTQYF; cdr3_nt: TGCGCCAGCAACCCTAGCGGGAGGTACGGGACAGATACGCAGTATTTT